This T cell receptor (beta chain) was identified in a study of CXCR3-negative and CXCR3-positive naive CD8 T cells. General study points: CXCR3-positive naive cells had TRB CDR3s that were more hydrophobic than CXCR3-negative naive cells had.

Concerning this clonotype itself: Its antigen remains unknown.

This CDR3 region has 17 residues. Germline V gives CDR1 LGHDT, CDR2 YNNKEL (reference sequence). UMI-labeled 5' RACE yielded the TRB cDNA libraries. For each CDR3 protein, TCRdb gives one entry from its re-call of the 5' RACE reads, without DNA. The repertoire table contains over 100,000 distinct CDR3 sequences. The sequence was obtained from a human donor in good health. Some clones in this sample may be carry-over from other donors' samples. What was sequenced was naive CXCR3- CD8+ T cells from blood. Sample subset: CD45RO-CCR7+CD27+CD95- naive CD8+ T cells lacking CXCR3 (TNR3-). V usage is TRBV3-1 and J usage is TRBJ2-6; lacking DNA, the TRBD2 call made by TCRdb goes unchecked. This CDR3 is CASSQGTSSSGANVLTF.